This section outlines one T cell receptor (beta chain) sequence together with its context. Its antigen is unidentified. The CDR3 loop spans 13 amino acids. V gave up 6 bases and J gave up 4 bases, with 13 bases separating them. In germline, CDR1 is MNHNY, CDR2 SVGAGI (reference sequence). This specimen belongs to a study of cytomegalovirus exposure and HLA in healthy donors. Notes on the study in general: Later analysis suggested links between common viral pathogens and several top significant clusters.

Primers for the PCR totalled 60 Vbeta and 13 Jbeta. TCRdb's copy holds only in-frame clones and misses some; the assay was immunoSEQ multiplex PCR. The sample lists fewer than 250,000 clones, more than 60% occurring once. The sequence was obtained from a woman aged 25 to 39 in good health and CMV-seronegative. Sequencing input: PBMCs. The chain employs TRBV6-6 and TRBJ2-7, with D possibly being TRBD2 (6 bases). The CDR3 DNA sequence: TGTGCCAGCAGCTACGGGACTTTTTACGAGCAGTACTTC. Translated, it gives CASSYGTFYEQYF.